This TCR beta chain was identified during a study of cytomegalovirus exposure and HLA in healthy donors (TCRdb year 2017). For the study in its entirety: According to an earlier analysis of 450 to 650 of the donors, 150 million to 200 million T cells yielded roughly 110 million unique TCR beta sequences and 276 Gb of sequence data. The study aimed to test whether signatures of past pathogen exposure could be identified by cataloging public T cell receptors. Typing coverage differed by locus: A, B, C, DRB1 and DQB1 were typed in roughly 629-630 donors, DQA1 in about 500, DPA1 in roughly 590, and DPB1 in 450 to 490. A later genetic analysis used genome-wide SNP genotypes for about three fifths of the 666 donors, treating that subset as a discovery cohort. Every discovery cohort repertoire had been produced on one sequencing platform. An early release that covered 500 to 800 HLA-typed donors contained about 300 gigabases of sequencing data and 80 million or so unique TCR sequences. Among 300 to 500 genotyped donors of the cohort, an average of roughly 230,000 unique TCR beta nucleotide sequences was sequenced per donor, of which about 20% were non-productive. HLA typing covered class I and class II loci at four-digit resolution. Several DR-DQ haplotypes were treated as single units for association and clustering because of strong linkage in the cohort. The study combined high-throughput TCR immunosequencing, statistical association of individual TCRs with disease status, and machine learning to predict cytomegalovirus infection status. Among the roughly 390 genotyped donors, under 90% belonged to the genetic ancestry cluster associated with self-reported Caucasian donors. A separate validation cohort of roughly 110 different subjects was used in addition to the roughly 720-subject first cohort. The T cell repertoires of under 700 subjects were profiled by immunosequencing and related to cytomegalovirus serostatus. Donor age, sex, ethnicity and CMV serostatus were compiled alongside the repertoire data. To decide whether each TCR beta V gene segment behaved as functional or pseudogenic, an earlier analysis of several hundred of the donors relied on high-throughput TCR beta sequencing. Rather than using new phenotypic data, the later analysis identified candidate immune exposures from TCR beta sequences and from how often those sequences occurred across donors. To study patterns of TCR occurrence, a later analysis re-analyzed previously published TCR beta repertoires from around 700 donors and added high-resolution HLA genotyping.

Of note for this clone: Its specific antigen is unknown. The record has no base qualities; no much larger clone is one base away.

The germline V gene (reference sequence) sets CDR1 to LNHDA and CDR2 to SQIVND. The junction shows trimming of 6 bases on V and 7 bases on J, and the gene matches do not reach 6 bases of it. The CDR3, cysteine through phenylalanine, is 14 amino acids long. CDR3 DNA is the only sequence kept; it has 42 bases, read in frame from the first base. Preparation of the library involved the immunoSEQ multiplex PCR assay. The multiplex PCR relied on a mix of 60 forward primers for TCR Vbeta segments and 13 reverse primers for TCR Jbeta segments. The CDR3 region of rearranged TCR beta genes was amplified from genomic DNA by a multiplex PCR assay. Amplified TCR beta libraries were sequenced as 87-base-pair reads on the Illumina HiSeq System. The study's own analysis went as follows. In a later analysis, some 80 million unique TCR beta chains were counted across the roughly 610 repertoires, and roughly 9.9 million of these chains were shared by at least two donors. Raw reads were error-corrected and collapsed into unique sequences with a nearest-neighbor algorithm that merged closely related sequences to remove PCR and sequencing errors. Alignment of CDR3 sequences to IMGT reference sequences was used to assign V, D and J gene segments. For a sequence to be retained, a match of at least six nucleotides was required to both a V gene segment and a J gene segment. Rearrangements were called productive when the CDR3 lacked stop codons and stayed in frame with V and J; all others were non-productive. Following IMGT convention, CDR3 was defined as the stretch from the second conserved V-encoded cysteine to the conserved J-encoded phenylalanine. The earlier analysis of approximately 500 of the donors excluded sequences that lacked an unambiguous match to a single V gene segment. An earlier analysis of just under 600 of the donors called V segments functional above 56.7% productive rearrangements and segregating when the between-donor standard deviation exceeded 5%. To diagnose cytomegalovirus status from the catalog of TCR beta chain sequences, a statistical classification framework was built. In a later analysis, V and J genes were assigned by comparing TCR nucleotide sequences against IMGT/GENE-DB human TR gene sequences. The TCRdist pipeline was used in a later analysis to assign CDR3 sequences and most-parsimonious VDJ recombination scenarios. A later analysis defined each TCR beta chain by its CDR3 amino acid sequence plus V-gene family, and excluded reads lacking a unique V-gene family. A later analysis removed several hundred highly shared, low-generation-probability nucleotide sequences to deal with suspected cross-contamination and a sequencing artifact. For each public chain, a later analysis derived a clonal expansion index from normalized ranks of inferred template counts within each repertoire. Generation probabilities in a later analysis came from a VDJ recombination model fitted to out-of-frame rearrangements, and those results were checked against IGoR. Hypergeometric tests were used in a later analysis to score TCR-TCR, TCR-HLA and TCR-CMV co-occurrence, with a repertoire-size bias correction applied to the TCR pairs. False discovery rates were estimated in a later analysis by permuting HLA or CMV assignments 20 times. In a later analysis, co-occurring TCRs were grouped with DBSCAN, and TCRdist sequence similarity was added when clustering was performed within HLA-allele-positive subsets. Co-occurrence clustering excluded repertoires with fewer than 30,000 or more than 120,000 public chains, plus five with anomalous nucleotide sharing. TCRdb took this table from immuneACCESS and kept in-frame rearrangements with V and J called. Such tables lack part of the clones; where checked against another copy, unresolved V genes explain under half of the gap, and the rest is unexplained. From that table come the V and J calls and clone size; the DNA was used to work out D and trimming. The sample table records 180,000 or so clones; roughly four fifths of these occur just once. 4% to 5% of the sample rests with the top ten.

The cohort was made up of roughly 670 healthy bone marrow donors. All cohort members were sampled while nominally healthy, although unrecorded immune exposures were likely present. The donor was CMV seropositive and was included in the group of about 290 seropositive cohort members. Every donor gave a peripheral blood sample, and the peripheral blood mononuclear cells from that sample were used for TCR beta sequencing. The Qiagen DNeasy Blood Extraction Kit was used to extract genomic DNA from the blood cell samples. General findings and caveats noted by the study authors: Sequencing depth was assumed to be roughly uniform across donors in the presence/absence analyses, though that assumption may not hold. In a later genetic analysis, fewer N-insertions in productive TCRs were reported among donors in an Asian-associated ancestry cluster than the approximately 710-donor mean. The study gave a list of about 160 TCR beta chains associated with cytomegalovirus. This cohort had only TCR beta chains sequenced, and the lack of alpha or paired-chain data limited which features could be detected. Immune exposure information for the cohort was limited to CMV serostatus. A further reported finding was that TCR beta sequences accurately predicted the HLA-A and HLA-B alleles for most subjects in the first cohort. Because counts were too low, seventeen rarely observed V segments, including chromosome 9 orphons, were left out of the earlier analysis of roughly 600 of the donors. A later genetic analysis associated a missense DCLRE1C variant with V-gene and J-gene trimming of TCR beta chains, and an independent cohort replicated the association. A few of the identified cytomegalovirus-associated TCR beta chains were confirmed in vitro to be specific for cytomegalovirus antigens. In a later analysis, TCR association rates were found to vary across HLA loci, with the most associated TCRs seen for DRB1 alleles and the fewest for HLA-C alleles. Because HLA typing was missing for some donors at each locus, association tests included only the typed subset. Most TCR sequences were observed very rarely across donors, whereas some public TCRs were present in many individuals. Correlated functional status among segregating V segments might be attributable to linkage disequilibrium, but an unknown experimental factor could not be ruled out. In a later analysis, most CMV-associated TCR beta chains were found to appear HLA-restricted, with HLA associations seemingly driven largely by CMV exposure. The classifier was reported to diagnose cytomegalovirus status with high specificity and sensitivity in both the original and validation cohorts. In an earlier analysis of some 540 of the donors, most TCR beta V segments appeared in productive rearrangements about 90% or about 30% of the time, broadly matching IMGT annotations. Several of the top co-occurrence clusters appeared to be linked to parvovirus B19, influenza, CMV and Epstein-Barr virus, according to a later analysis. A later analysis found that HLA-associated TCR beta chains were more clonally expanded and had lower generation probabilities than equally common non-associated chains. Some IMGT-functional V segments, including TRBV6-2 and TRBV6-3, could not be distinguished by the 87-base-pair reads and were therefore excluded. In a later analysis, 15,000 to 20,000 TCR beta sequences were associated with specific HLA alleles at a false discovery rate of 0.05. Assigning TCR associations to individual alleles was difficult when HLA alleles, especially DR and DQ, strongly co-occurred. A group of highly shared sequence variants was considered likely to be a technical artifact of the sequencing pipeline. The authors suggested that the approach could potentially be extended to other disease states and immunological phenotypes.

This receptor chain uses TRBV19 and TRBJ1-6; 7 nucleotides in the junction match TRBD1. This TCR was recovered from a woman between 18 and 29 years old in good health and CMV-seropositive. The sequenced sample was PBMCs. The CDR3 has the sequence CASRSGGQNSPLHF. The nucleotide sequence is TGTGCCAGTAGATCAGGGGGGCAGAATTCACCCCTCCACTTT.